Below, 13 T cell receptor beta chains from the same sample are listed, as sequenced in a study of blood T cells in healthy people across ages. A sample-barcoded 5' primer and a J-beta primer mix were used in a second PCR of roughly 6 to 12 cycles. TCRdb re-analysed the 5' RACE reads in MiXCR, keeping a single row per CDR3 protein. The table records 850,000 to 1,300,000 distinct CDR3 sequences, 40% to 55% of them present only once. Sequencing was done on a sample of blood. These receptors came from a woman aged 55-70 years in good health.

The CDR3, as DNA: TGTGCCAGCAGCCAACGCCACGGGACTAGCGGGGCAGGAGAGCAGTTCTTC. Protein sequence: CASSQRHGTSGAGEQFF. V gene TRBV4-2 combines with J gene TRBJ2-1; 13 nucleotides match TRBD2. V shed 2 bases, J shed 10 bases, and the junction held 11 bases outside the gene matches. The length of the CDR3 is 17 residues. Germline lookup yields CDR1 LGHNA and CDR2 YNFKEQ.

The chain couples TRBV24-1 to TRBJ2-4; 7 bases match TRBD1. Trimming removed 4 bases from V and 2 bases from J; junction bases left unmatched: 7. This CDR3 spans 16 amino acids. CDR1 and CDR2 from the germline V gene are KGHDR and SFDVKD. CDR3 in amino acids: CATSDRKTGSKNIQYF. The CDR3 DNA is TGTGCCACCAGTGACCGCAAGACAGGGTCCAAAAACATTCAGTACTTC.

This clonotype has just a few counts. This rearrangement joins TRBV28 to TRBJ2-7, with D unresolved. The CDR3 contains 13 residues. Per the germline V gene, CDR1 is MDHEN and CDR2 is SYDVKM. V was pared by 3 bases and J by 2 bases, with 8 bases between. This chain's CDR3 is CASSFSFPYEQYF. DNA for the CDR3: TGTGCCAGCAGTTTCTCATTCCCCTACGAGCAGTACTTC.

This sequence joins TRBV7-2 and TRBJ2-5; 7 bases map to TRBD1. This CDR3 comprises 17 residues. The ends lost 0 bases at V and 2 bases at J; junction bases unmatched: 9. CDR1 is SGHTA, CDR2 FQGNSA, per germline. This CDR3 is CASSLALMTGHQETQYF. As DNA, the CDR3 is TGTGCCAGCAGCTTAGCGCTCATGACAGGGCATCAAGAGACCCAGTACTTC.

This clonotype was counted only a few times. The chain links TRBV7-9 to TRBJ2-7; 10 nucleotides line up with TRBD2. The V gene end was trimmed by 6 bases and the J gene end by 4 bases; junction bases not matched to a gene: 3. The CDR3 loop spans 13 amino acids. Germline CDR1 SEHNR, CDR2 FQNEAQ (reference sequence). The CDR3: CASRQREGYEQYF. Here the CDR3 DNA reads TGTGCCAGCAGACAGCGGGAGGGGTACGAGCAGTACTTC.

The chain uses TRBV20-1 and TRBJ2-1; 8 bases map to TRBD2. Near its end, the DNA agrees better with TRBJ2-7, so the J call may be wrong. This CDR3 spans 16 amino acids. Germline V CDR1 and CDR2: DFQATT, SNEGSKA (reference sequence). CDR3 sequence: CSAPDGLAGSYNEQYF. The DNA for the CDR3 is TGCAGTGCCCCGGATGGGCTAGCGGGTTCATACAATGAGCAGTACTTC.

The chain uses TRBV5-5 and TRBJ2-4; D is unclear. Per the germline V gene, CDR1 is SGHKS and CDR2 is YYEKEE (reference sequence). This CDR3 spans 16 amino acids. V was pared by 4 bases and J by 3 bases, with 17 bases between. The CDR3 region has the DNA TGTGCCAGCAGCCCCGTTACAGTGCTGGGCAAAAACATTCAGTACTTC. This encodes CASSPVTVLGKNIQYF.

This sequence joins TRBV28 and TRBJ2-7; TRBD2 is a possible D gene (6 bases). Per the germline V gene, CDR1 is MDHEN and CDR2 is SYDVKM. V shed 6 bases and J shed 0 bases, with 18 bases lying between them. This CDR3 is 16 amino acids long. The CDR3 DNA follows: TGTGCCAGCAGCCCCCTCACGGGAGTTTACTCCTACGAGCAGTACTTC. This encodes CASSPLTGVYSYEQYF.

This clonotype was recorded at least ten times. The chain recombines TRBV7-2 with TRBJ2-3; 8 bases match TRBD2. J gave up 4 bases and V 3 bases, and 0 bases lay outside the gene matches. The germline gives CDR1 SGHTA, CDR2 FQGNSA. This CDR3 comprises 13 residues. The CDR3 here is CASSLGLADTQYF. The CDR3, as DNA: TGTGCCAGCAGCTTGGGACTAGCAGATACGCAGTATTTT.

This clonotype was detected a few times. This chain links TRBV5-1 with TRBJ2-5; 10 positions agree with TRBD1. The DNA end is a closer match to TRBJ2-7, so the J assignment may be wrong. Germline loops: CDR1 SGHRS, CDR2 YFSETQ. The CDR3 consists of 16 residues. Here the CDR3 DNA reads TGCGCCAGCAGCTCCGTACCGGGACAGGGGATCCACGAGCAGTACTTC. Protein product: CASSSVPGQGIHEQYF.

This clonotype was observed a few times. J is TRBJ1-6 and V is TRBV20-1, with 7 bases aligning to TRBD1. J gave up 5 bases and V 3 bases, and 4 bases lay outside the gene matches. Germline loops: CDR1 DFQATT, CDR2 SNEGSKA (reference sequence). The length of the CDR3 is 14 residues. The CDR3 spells CSARGDSHNSPLHF. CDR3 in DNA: TGCAGTGCTAGGGGGGACAGCCATAATTCACCCCTCCACTTT.

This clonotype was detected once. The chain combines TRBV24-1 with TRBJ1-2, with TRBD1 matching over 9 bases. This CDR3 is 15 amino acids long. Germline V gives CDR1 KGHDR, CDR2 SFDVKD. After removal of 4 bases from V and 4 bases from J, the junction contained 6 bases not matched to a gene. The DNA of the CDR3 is TGTGCCACCAGTGAGGCTGGACAGGGGACCTATGGCTACACCTTC. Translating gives CATSEAGQGTYGYTF.

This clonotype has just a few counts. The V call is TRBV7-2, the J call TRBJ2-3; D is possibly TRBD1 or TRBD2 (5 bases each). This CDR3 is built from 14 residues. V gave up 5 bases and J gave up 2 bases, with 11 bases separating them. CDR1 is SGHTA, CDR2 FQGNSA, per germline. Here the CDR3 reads CASSVRDDTDTQYF. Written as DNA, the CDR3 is TGTGCCAGCAGCGTACGGGACGACACAGATACGCAGTATTTT.